The sequence of this T cell receptor (beta chain) was determined in a study of shared clonotypes between healthy human individuals. Study information: Researchers assigned three CD4 naive, three CD4 memory, two CD8 naive and one CD8 memory plate to each donor. Broader study findings: Generally, estimated richness proved larger in naive subsets than it did in memory subsets.

Per the study methods: From ImmunoSEQ came sequences covering only the junction and carrying no quality scores, so filtering differed. The data were produced by immunoSEQ multiplex PCR, yet TCRdb's version contains in-frame clones alone and is incomplete. D and trimming come from the DNA, and the V and J calls and clone size come from that table. The sample carries 2 million to 3 million clones, 93% recorded once. CDR3 length equals 11 residues. Germline V gene data show CDR1 as SNHLY and CDR2 as FYNNEI. The V gene lost 7 bases and the J gene lost 1 base, with 4 bases spanning the gap. On this clone itself: The target antigen is unknown.

The sequence was obtained from a young man in good health. Some clones in this sample may be carry-over from other donors' samples. Sequenced sample: naive CD4+ T cells from PBMCs. Subset noted: CD45RA+ positively selected. The chain carries TRBV2 and TRBJ1-1; no firm D call. CDR3 amino acids: CASIRNTEAFF. For the CDR3, the DNA is TGTGCCAGCATCAGGAACACTGAAGCTTTCTTT.